A selection of T cell receptor beta chains follows, all from one sample in a study of spatial heterogeneity in lung cancer. MiXCR, run by TCRdb on the 5' RACE reads, gives a single entry per CDR3 protein. Here the sample spans tens of thousands of distinct CDR3 sequences, 9.5% to 15% being singletons. The starting material was PBMCs, obtained at surgery. The origin of the receptors is a male donor with early-stage non-small cell lung cancer. Each CDR3 is given with its conserved first and last residue. A D gene is named only where the DNA matches it firmly. Clone size, where shown, is once, few, many, or a class for clones that have expanded.

v_gene: TRBV7-2; d_gene: .; j_gene: TRBJ2-5; abundance: .; CDR3nt: TGTGCCAGCAGCTTATTTCCTCGGGGGCGCGGGGAGACCCAGTACTTC; CDR3aa: CASSLFPRGRGETQYF
v_gene: TRBV12-3/TRBV12-4; d_gene: TRBD1; j_gene: TRBJ1-1; abundance: .; CDR3nt: TGTGCCAGCAGTACTTCCTACAGGGGTAGCACTGAAGCTTTCTTT; CDR3aa: CASSTSYRGSTEAFF
v_gene: TRBV15; d_gene: .; j_gene: TRBJ2-2; abundance: .; CDR3nt: TGTGCCACCAGCAGAGATCCAGAAACCGGGGAGCTGTTTTTT; CDR3aa: CATSRDPETGELFF
v_gene: TRBV7-2; d_gene: .; j_gene: TRBJ1-1; abundance: .; CDR3nt: TGTGCCAGCAGATCAAGACACTCCTTGAACACTGAAGCTTTCTTT; CDR3aa: CASRSRHSLNTEAFF
v_gene: TRBV13; d_gene: .; j_gene: TRBJ1-2; abundance: .; CDR3nt: TGTGCCAGCAGCTTAGGGCCTAATGGCTACACCTTC; CDR3aa: CASSLGPNGYTF
v_gene: TRBV28; d_gene: .; j_gene: TRBJ1-2; abundance: .; CDR3nt: TGTGCCAGTCAGGGTCAGACAAACTATGGCTACACCTTC; CDR3aa: CASQGQTNYGYTF
v_gene: TRBV7-2; d_gene: TRBD2; j_gene: TRBJ2-1; abundance: .; CDR3nt: TGTGCCAGCAGCTCGGGACTAGTAGGAGCCAATGAGCAGTTCTTC; CDR3aa: CASSSGLVGANEQFF
v_gene: TRBV30; d_gene: .; j_gene: TRBJ1-1; abundance: .; CDR3nt: TGTGCCTGGAGTGAGGGAAGATTCATGAACACTGAAGCTTTCTTT; CDR3aa: CAWSEGRFMNTEAFF
v_gene: TRBV7-2; d_gene: .; j_gene: TRBJ2-1; abundance: many; CDR3nt: TGTGCCAGCAGCTCACGACTTTCCTACAATGAGCAGTTCTTC; CDR3aa: CASSSRLSYNEQFF
v_gene: TRBV5-1; d_gene: TRBD1; j_gene: TRBJ2-2; abundance: .; CDR3nt: TGCGCCAGCAGCCTCCGGGACAGGGGCTCCACCGGGGAGCTGTTTTTT; CDR3aa: CASSLRDRGSTGELFF
v_gene: TRBV20-1; d_gene: .; j_gene: TRBJ1-5; abundance: .; CDR3nt: TGCAGTGCTAGTCAGGGAGACCAGCCCCAGCATTTT; CDR3aa: CSASQGDQPQHF
v_gene: TRBV6-2/TRBV6-3; d_gene: .; j_gene: TRBJ1-5; abundance: many; CDR3nt: TGTGCCAGCACCCCCCCAGGGCGAGGCAATCAGCCCCAGCATTTT; CDR3aa: CASTPPGRGNQPQHF
v_gene: TRBV4-3; d_gene: TRBD2; j_gene: TRBJ2-3; abundance: many; CDR3nt: TGCGCCAGCAGCCAAGTCGGACTAGTCACAGATACGCAGTATTTT; CDR3aa: CASSQVGLVTDTQYF
v_gene: TRBV10-3; d_gene: TRBD2; j_gene: TRBJ2-1; abundance: few; CDR3nt: TGTGCCATCAGTGAAAGCGTAGCGGGAGGTGTCTACAATGAGCAGTTCTTC; CDR3aa: CAISESVAGGVYNEQFF
v_gene: TRBV7-6; d_gene: .; j_gene: TRBJ2-2; abundance: .; CDR3nt: TGTGCCAGCAGCTGGGCCGTGAGAACTAGTGGAGACGCGAACACCGGGGAGCTGTTTTTT; CDR3aa: CASSWAVRTSGDANTGELFF
v_gene: TRBV27; d_gene: TRBD1; j_gene: TRBJ2-2; abundance: .; CDR3nt: TGTGCCAGCAGCAAAAGATTCGGGACAGTGAACACCGGGGAGCTGTTTTTT; CDR3aa: CASSKRFGTVNTGELFF
v_gene: TRBV7-9; d_gene: .; j_gene: TRBJ1-1; abundance: .; CDR3nt: TGTGCCAGCAACTCCCGGACAGTGAACACTGAAGCTTTCTTT; CDR3aa: CASNSRTVNTEAFF
v_gene: TRBV7-2; d_gene: .; j_gene: TRBJ2-3; abundance: many; CDR3nt: TGTGCCAGCAGCTTAGGAAACAGATACACAGATACGCAGTATTTT; CDR3aa: CASSLGNRYTDTQYF
v_gene: TRBV12-3/TRBV12-4; d_gene: .; j_gene: TRBJ2-2; abundance: .; CDR3nt: TGTGCCAGCAGCTCGGGATCTAGGACCGGGGAGCTGTTTTTT; CDR3aa: CASSSGSRTGELFF
v_gene: TRBV6-2/TRBV6-3; d_gene: .; j_gene: TRBJ2-7; abundance: many; CDR3nt: TGTGCCAGCAGGCCATCAGGGATTCCCTACGAGCAGTACTTC; CDR3aa: CASRPSGIPYEQYF
v_gene: TRBV20-1; d_gene: .; j_gene: TRBJ2-4; abundance: .; CDR3nt: TGCAGTGCTAGAGTGGGGGCAGCCAAAAACATTCAGTACTTC; CDR3aa: CSARVGAAKNIQYF
v_gene: TRBV4-3; d_gene: .; j_gene: TRBJ2-3; abundance: many; CDR3nt: TGCGCCAGCAGCCAAGTAAGCACAGATACGCAGTATTTT; CDR3aa: CASSQVSTDTQYF
v_gene: TRBV7-9; d_gene: .; j_gene: TRBJ1-1; abundance: few; CDR3nt: TGTGCCAGCAGCTTGTCACAGGGTAGCACTGAAGCTTTCTTT; CDR3aa: CASSLSQGSTEAFF
v_gene: TRBV20-1; d_gene: TRBD2; j_gene: TRBJ2-2; abundance: few; CDR3nt: TGCAGTGCTCAGAGGGCTAGCGGGAGAGCCGGGGAGCTGTTTTTT; CDR3aa: CSAQRASGRAGELFF
v_gene: TRBV29-1; d_gene: .; j_gene: TRBJ1-1; abundance: few; CDR3nt: TGCAGCGTTCATCTGGGCGTCACTGAAGCTTTCTTT; CDR3aa: CSVHLGVTEAFF
v_gene: TRBV12-3/TRBV12-4; d_gene: .; j_gene: TRBJ2-3; abundance: few; CDR3nt: TGTGCCAGCAGTTTTGGGGTTACGCAGTATTTT; CDR3aa: CASSFGVTQYF